Listed below are T cell receptor beta chains from one sample, sequenced in a study of CD8+CD57+ T cells in acquired aplastic anemia. TCRdb fed the reads into MiXCR, producing one record per CDR3 protein. There are a few hundred thousand distinct CDR3 sequences in the sample; almost 35% occur only once, and approximately 1.2% lies in the top ten. The sample consisted of sorted CD4+, CD8+, or CD8+CD57+ T cells (not recorded which) from PBMCs. The receptors shown here come from a human donor in good health, serving as a control. CDR3s include the opening cysteine and the closing phenylalanine or tryptophan. Each record gives: V gene, clone size, J gene, D gene, CDR3 DNA, CDR3 protein. The D gene is left open where the match is weak. Expanded clones are given a class, and other clones once, few, many or no size at all.

TRBV15	-	TRBJ2-5	TRBD1	TGTGCCACCAGCAATCCGGGACAGGGAGAGACCCAGTACTTC	CATSNPGQGETQYF
TRBV19	many	TRBJ1-4	-	TGTGCCAGTAGTAGTAGGCACACGCTGATAACTAATGAAAAACTGTTTTTT	CASSSRHTLITNEKLFF
TRBV19	many	TRBJ1-2	-	TGTGCCAGTAGTATAGATACAGGGCAGCGTGGCTACACCTTC	CASSIDTGQRGYTF
TRBV29-1	-	TRBJ2-3	TRBD2	TGCAGCGTAATACCCGACGGGACTAGCGGGTTTGGTACGCAGTATTTT	CSVIPDGTSGFGTQYF
TRBV20-1	many	TRBJ1-1	-	TGCAGTGCTAGAGGGGATAGTGAAGCTTTCTTT	CSARGDSEAFF
TRBV20-1	many	TRBJ1-5	TRBD1	TGCAGTGCTTGGGACAGGAATCAGCCCCAGCATTTT	CSAWDRNQPQHF
TRBV2	few	TRBJ2-1	-	TGTGCCAGCAGTGAGTTCAGGCCAGACTACAATGAGCAGTTCTTC	CASSEFRPDYNEQFF
TRBV19	-	TRBJ2-2	-	TGTGCCAGTAGTATTTCAGGAAACACCGGGGAGCTGTTTTTT	CASSISGNTGELFF
TRBV18	few	TRBJ2-7	-	TGTGCCAGCTCACCACAACGGGGTCAGCGGGTCATCTACGAGCAGTACTTC	CASSPQRGQRVIYEQYF
TRBV5-1	-	TRBJ2-5	-	TGCGCCAGCACATCAACCGGGACACGGGACACCCAGTACTTC	CASTSTGTRDTQYF
TRBV30	-	TRBJ1-6	-	TGTGCCTGGAGTGTACTCGGTGGGGCGAATTCTTCACCCCTCCACTTT	CAWSVLGGANSSPLHF
TRBV9	many	TRBJ2-2	-	TGTGCCAGCAGCTCTAGCGCGAACACCGGGGAGCTGTTTTTT	CASSSSANTGELFF
TRBV11-2	many	TRBJ1-1	-	TGTGCCAGCAGCTTGCCGCCCGGACAGAAGATGAACACTGAAGCTTTCTTT	CASSLPPGQKMNTEAFF
TRBV19	many	TRBJ1-5	-	TGTGCCAGCCAAACGGGGGTGGCAGTGGGAGGTCCCCAGCATTTT	CASQTGVAVGGPQHF
TRBV14	-	TRBJ2-1	-	TGTGCCAGCAGCTCCAACTGGGGGCCCTACAATGAGCAGTTCTTC	CASSSNWGPYNEQFF
TRBV9	few	TRBJ1-2	-	TGTGCCAGCGCTCCCACCCCGGGTACTAACTATGGCTACACCTTC	CASAPTPGTNYGYTF
TRBV7-9	many	TRBJ1-1	-	TGTGCCAGCAGGGAGTATGGCACTGAAGCTTTCTTT	CASREYGTEAFF
TRBV19	many	TRBJ1-5	-	TGTGCCAGTAGTACCAGGACGATTGATCAGCCCCAGCATTTT	CASSTRTIDQPQHF
TRBV5-5	many	TRBJ2-6	-	TGTGCCAGCAGCTTCATTTCTCCTGGGGCCAACGTCCTGACTTTC	CASSFISPGANVLTF
TRBV7-3	-	TRBJ2-3	-	TGTGCCAGCAGCGGAGGGACTAGCACAGATACGCAGTATTTT	CASSGGTSTDTQYF
TRBV5-5	many	TRBJ2-5	-	TGTGCCAGCAGCCCGGGGAGGATTTACCAAGAGACCCAGTACTTC	CASSPGRIYQETQYF
TRBV12-5	many	TRBJ2-7	-	TGTGCTAGTGGTTTGGACGGATTCTACGAGCAGTACTTC	CASGLDGFYEQYF
TRBV7-9	many	TRBJ1-6	-	TGTGCCAGCAGCTCCCTTAGCTCCTATAATTCACCCCTCCACTTT	CASSSLSSYNSPLHF
TRBV5-1	-	TRBJ1-2	-	TGCGCCAGCAGCTTGGCCGGACAGACCTCTCCCGGCTACACCTTC	CASSLAGQTSPGYTF
TRBV29-1	many	TRBJ2-3	TRBD2	TGCAGCGTTCCATTGGGAGGGTACAGCGCAGATACGCAGTATTTT	CSVPLGGYSADTQYF
TRBV11-2	-	TRBJ2-7	TRBD2	TGTGCCAGCAGCTTTAGGTCAGCGGGACTTAAAACCTACGAGCAGTACTTC	CASSFRSAGLKTYEQYF
TRBV12-3/TRBV12-4	-	TRBJ2-2	-	TGTGCCAGCAGTTTAGGGTGGGCCGCTCTGAACACCGGGGAGCTGTTTTTT	CASSLGWAALNTGELFF
TRBV13	few	TRBJ2-2	-	TGTGCCAGCAGCTTAGCAGGCTATGCCGGGGAGCTGTTTTTT	CASSLAGYAGELFF
TRBV13	few	TRBJ2-7	TRBD2	TGTGCCAGCAGCTTTCAGGGCGGGGGTTACGAGCAGTACTTC	CASSFQGGGYEQYF
TRBV20-1	-	TRBJ2-1	-	TGCAGTGCTAGGGCAGGGCTCGATGAGCAGTTCTTC	CSARAGLDEQFF
TRBV5-1	-	TRBJ1-1	-	TGCGCCAGCAGCCCCATATCCGGGACTTTGAACACTGAAGCTTTCTTT	CASSPISGTLNTEAFF
TRBV2	many	TRBJ2-7	-	TGTGCCAGCAGACCCGGGACCGCCTACGAGCAGTACTTC	CASRPGTAYEQYF
TRBV2	many	TRBJ2-5	-	TGTGCCAGCAGTAGGACCCCCCAAGAGACCCAGTACTTC	CASSRTPQETQYF
TRBV27	-	TRBJ1-1	TRBD1	TGTGCCAGCAGTCTTCCGGGACAGGGGCTTGGGACTGAAGCTTTCTTT	CASSLPGQGLGTEAFF
TRBV19	many	TRBJ1-5	TRBD1	TGTGCCAGTAGTATACGGCAGGGGGAAGGCAATCAGCCCCAGCATTTT	CASSIRQGEGNQPQHF
TRBV25-1	once	TRBJ2-5	-	TGTGCCAGCAGTGCTGAAGAGCGAGGGTGGTACCAAGAGACCCAGTACTTC	CASSAEERGWYQETQYF
TRBV12-3/TRBV12-4	few	TRBJ1-6	-	TGTGCCAGCAGTTTATTTTTGCTAGATTCACCCCTCCACTTT	CASSLFLLDSPLHF
TRBV5-1	many	TRBJ2-7	-	TGCGCCAGCAGCTTGGTGCGTTTACCCGCCGAGCAGTACTTC	CASSLVRLPAEQYF
TRBV29-1	once	TRBJ2-5	TRBD1	TGCAGCGTTTGGACAGGGGGAGAGACCCAGTACTTC	CSVWTGGETQYF
TRBV5-1	few	TRBJ2-7	-	TGCGCCAGCACCTCGGGGGCGGGGAAGCGGGAGCAGTACTTC	CASTSGAGKREQYF
TRBV7-9	many	TRBJ2-7	-	TGTGCCAGCAGCTTAACCCGGTATTACGAGCAGTACTTC	CASSLTRYYEQYF
TRBV7-6	many	TRBJ1-1	-	TGTGCCAGCAGCTTAAGTATGAACACTGAAGCTTTCTTT	CASSLSMNTEAFF
TRBV7-8	-	TRBJ2-7	TRBD1	TGTGCCAGCAGGCGACAGGGGAGCTACGAGCAGTACTTC	CASRRQGSYEQYF
TRBV5-4	many	TRBJ2-5	-	TGTGCCAGCAGCACGACGGGCGAGACCCAGTACTTC	CASSTTGETQYF
TRBV15	-	TRBJ1-6	TRBD1	TGTGCCACCAAATTCGGGACAGGGGATAATTCGCCCCTCCACTTT	CATKFGTGDNSPLHF
TRBV5-1	many	TRBJ1-2	-	TGCGCCAGCTCCGTTGGCGGCACTAACTATGGCTACACCTTC	CASSVGGTNYGYTF
TRBV2	many	TRBJ2-1	-	TGTGCCAGCAGAGCGGGTCGCACAGTTGGGCAGTTCTTC	CASRAGRTVGQFF
TRBV3-1	-	TRBJ2-5	-	TGTGCCAGCAGCCAGTACACAGGGCGAGAAGAGACCCAGTACTTC	CASSQYTGREETQYF
TRBV20-1	many	TRBJ1-1	-	TGCAGTGCTAGAGATCTCAGGGGGAACACTGAAGCTTTCTTT	CSARDLRGNTEAFF
TRBV4-1	few	TRBJ1-3	-	TGCGCCAGCAGCCAAGGTATGCCGCAGAACCTTGCTGGAAACACCATATATTTT	CASSQGMPQNLAGNTIYF
TRBV29-1	many	TRBJ2-5	TRBD2	TGCAGCGTCCCCGGGACTAGTAGGGAGACCCAGTACTTC	CSVPGTSRETQYF
TRBV5-1	many	TRBJ2-7	TRBD1	TGCGCCAGCAGCTTGAGGGGGCTAGGTACCTACGAGCAGTACTTC	CASSLRGLGTYEQYF
TRBV2	-	TRBJ2-5	-	TGTGCCAGCAGCGTGACGGGGATAAGGGAGACCCAGTACTTC	CASSVTGIRETQYF
TRBV3-1	-	TRBJ1-5	-	TGTGCCAGCAGCCAAGTCCCAGGCAATCAGCCCCAGCATTTT	CASSQVPGNQPQHF
TRBV7-9	many	TRBJ1-6	-	TGTGCCAGCAGCTCGACCCGTCAATATAATTCACCCCTCCACTTT	CASSSTRQYNSPLHF
TRBV14	many	TRBJ1-6	-	TGTGCCAGCAGCCAAAGGGGGGGAGCTTATAATTCACCCCTCCACTTT	CASSQRGGAYNSPLHF
TRBV6-1	-	TRBJ2-7	-	TGTGCCAGCTCACCCCTGGGGGAATACGAGCAGTACTTC	CASSPLGEYEQYF
TRBV2	many	TRBJ2-7	-	TGTGCCAGCAGAGTAAGCCCGAGCTCCTACGAGCAGTACTTC	CASRVSPSSYEQYF